These 23 T cell receptor beta chains were all obtained from the same sample, sequenced in a study of T cell repertoires in cytomegalovirus infection (dated by TCRdb to about 2019). Reads for this sample came from an Illumina HiSeq 1500. TCRdb reran the public reads through fastp at Q25 and MiXCR, keeping productive beta chains. All rows with the same CDR3 protein become a single entry with the most common DNA and genes. The sample includes about 180,000 distinct CDR3 sequences, with approximately 17% observed a single time. About 25% of the sample lies in the top ten. The sequenced sample was CD8+ T cells from PBMCs. These receptors all come from a human donor in good health (CMV status not recorded). Some clones in this sample may be carry-over from other donors' samples.

This sequence joins TRBV20-1 and TRBJ2-7; 12 positions agree with TRBD2. Trimming at V came to 1 base and at J to 3 bases, leaving 7 bases not matched to a gene. The germline CDR1 and CDR2 sequences are DFQATT and SNEGSKA (reference sequence). The CDR3 length is 16 residues. This chain's CDR3 is CSARGEWTSGVYEQYF. For the CDR3, the DNA is TGCAGTGCTAGAGGGGAATGGACTAGCGGGGTCTACGAGCAGTACTTC.

The chain combines TRBV7-8 with TRBJ2-5; D is undetermined. The CDR3 runs to 14 residues. Per the germline V gene, CDR1 is SGHVS and CDR2 is FQNEAQ. V lost 1 base, J lost 0 bases, and 6 bases lay in between. CDR3: CASSLVGYQETQYF. The CDR3, as DNA: TGTGCCAGCAGCTTAGTCGGGTACCAAGAGACCCAGTACTTC.

In its sample, this clonotype was seen once. This sequence joins TRBV7-3 and TRBJ2-1; 8 bases fit TRBD2. V lost 0 bases, J lost 0 bases, and 4 bases stayed unmatched. The germline gives CDR1 SGHTA, CDR2 FQGTGA. This CDR3 comprises 17 residues. The CDR3 nucleotides are TGTGCCAGCAGCTTAACGGGGCGGGGGGCCTCCTACAATGAGCAGTTCTTC. Amino acids: CASSLTGRGASYNEQFF. Variable domain in full (rest from reference TRBV7-3 and TRBJ2-1): GAGVSQTPSNKVTEKGKYVELRCDPISGHTALYWYRQSLGQGPEFLIYFQGTGAADDSGLPNDRFFAVRPEGSVSTLKIQRTERGDSAVYLCASSLTGRGASYNEQFFGPGTRLTVL.

The chain employs TRBV29-1 and TRBJ2-2; D call uncertain. CDR1 and CDR2 (germline): SQVTM, ANQGSEA. V dropped 1 base and J dropped 1 base, with 4 bases sitting between them. The CDR3 consists of 13 residues. Here the CDR3 DNA reads TGCAGCGTTGAAGGAGAGAACACCGGGGAGCTGTTTTTT. Protein: CSVEGENTGELFF.

This clonotype turned up a few times. This chain connects TRBV11-2 to TRBJ2-7, with a tentative D call TRBD1 (5 bases). Trimming removed 5 bases from V and 6 bases from J, with 11 bases in between. This CDR3 has 12 amino acids. Germline V gives CDR1 SGHAT, CDR2 FQNNGV. Here the CDR3 DNA reads TGTGCCAGCAGCCTGCAGGGTTTCGAGCAGTACTTC. Its protein is CASSLQGFEQYF.

The chain uses TRBV10-3 and TRBJ2-5, with 8 bases matching TRBD2. V shed 2 bases and J 7 bases; nucleotides not matched to a gene: 9. This CDR3 has 15 residues. The germline CDR1 and CDR2 sequences are ENHRY and SYGVKD. The CDR3 is CAISEGLASGGTQYF. CDR3 sequence (DNA): TGTGCCATCAGTGAGGGACTAGCCTCGGGGGGGACCCAGTACTTC.

The CDR3 region is CASSPLGRASKRDGYTF. The DNA for the CDR3 is TGTGCCAGCAGCCCACTGGGCCGGGCTTCCAAAAGGGATGGCTACACCTTC. The chain is built from TRBV7-9 and TRBJ1-2; D ambiguous. The CDR3 runs 17 residues. Trimming left V 5 bases short and J 6 bases short, with 25 bases between. CDR1 is SEHNR, CDR2 FQNEAQ, per germline (reference sequence).

The V call is TRBV28, the J call TRBJ1-2, with TRBD1 identical over 7 bases. The CDR3 is 16 amino acids. CDR1 is MDHEN, CDR2 SYDVKM, per germline. Germline trimming cut 7 bases from V and 0 bases from J; bases unmatched to any gene: 11. CDR3 sequence reads: CASTPTGRRTNYGYTF. The CDR3 coding sequence is TGTGCCAGCACCCCGACAGGGAGGAGGACTAACTATGGCTACACCTTC.

V usage is TRBV6-6 and J usage is TRBJ2-5, with TRBD1 matching 11 bases. J lost 1 base, V lost 2 bases, and 3 bases had no gene match. The germline CDR1 and CDR2 sequences are MNHNY and SVGAGI (reference sequence). The CDR3 has 16 amino acids. In DNA form, the CDR3 reads TGTGCCAGCAGTTACCGGACAGGGGGCCCCCAAGAGACCCAGTACTTC. Its translation: CASSYRTGGPQETQYF.

This clonotype came up a few times. The V gene is TRBV29-1, the J gene TRBJ1-1; D uncertain. Trimming stripped 5 bases from V and 2 bases from J, with 6 bases between. The CDR3 has 11 residues. CDR1 is SQVTM and CDR2 is ANQGSEA in the germline V gene. Here the CDR3 reads CSVPFNTEAFF. For the CDR3, the DNA is TGCAGCGTTCCTTTTAACACTGAAGCTTTCTTT.

This clonotype was detected only a few times. J is TRBJ2-3 and V is TRBV11-2, with D perhaps matching TRBD2 (5 bases). The V end lost 1 base, the J end lost 4 bases, and 12 bases lay between the germline ends. Germline CDR1 is SGHAT and CDR2 is FQNNGV. This CDR3 has 15 amino acids. For the CDR3, the DNA is TGTGCCAGCAGCTTAGGGGGTGGAGGCCCAGATACGCAGTATTTT. It translates to CASSLGGGGPDTQYF.

The V and J genes are TRBV10-3 and TRBJ1-1; weak D call: TRBD1 (6 bases). This CDR3 region has 15 residues. Germline V gene sequence: CDR1 ENHRY, CDR2 SYGVKD. The V gene lost 2 bases and the J gene lost 4 bases, with 14 bases spanning the gap. The chain's CDR3 is CAISELWGGGTEAFF. Written as DNA, the CDR3 is TGTGCCATCAGTGAGCTATGGGGGGGCGGCACTGAAGCTTTCTTT.

This clonotype was observed a few times. The rearrangement links TRBV5-1 to TRBJ1-1; possibly TRBD1 for D (5 bases). V was clipped by 6 bases and J by 3 bases, with 9 bases between them. Germline-derived CDR1 and CDR2 are SGHRS and YFSETQ. The CDR3 has 12 amino acids. The CDR3 region has the DNA TGCGCCAGCACTGGAGGGGACACTGAAGCTTTCTTT. Residues: CASTGGDTEAFF. The full variable domain, rest sourced from reference TRBV5-1 and TRBJ1-1, is KAGVTQTPRYLIKTRGQQVTLSCSPISGHRSVSWYQQTPGQGLQFLFEYFSETQRNKGNFPGRFSGRQFSNSRSEMNVSTLELGDSALYLCASTGGDTEAFFGQGTRLTVV.

The chain employs TRBV14 and TRBJ2-3; D not resolved. Germline loops: CDR1 SGHDN, CDR2 FVKESK. V gave up 4 bases and J gave up 0 bases, with 5 bases separating them. This CDR3 region has 13 residues. CDR3 sequence (DNA): TGTGCCAGCAGCCGAGGTAGCACAGATACGCAGTATTTT. Protein: CASSRGSTDTQYF.

V is TRBV29-1 and J is TRBJ2-1; D is perhaps TRBD1 (6 bases). The CDR3 totals 14 residues. Germline CDR1 reads SQVTM; CDR2 reads ANQGSEA. Trimming took off 6 bases at V and 3 bases at J, with 15 bases between the two ends. CDR3 region: CSVTGVDNYNEQFF. CDR3 DNA: TGCAGCGTGACAGGAGTGGACAACTACAATGAGCAGTTCTTC.

The chain couples TRBV27 to TRBJ2-7, with 8 bases matching TRBD2. Germline CDR1 is MNHEY and CDR2 is SMNVEV (reference sequence). Germline trimming cut 6 bases from V and 2 bases from J; bases unmatched to any gene: 9. There are 15 residues in the CDR3. The CDR3 bases are TGTGCCAGCAGACATAGCGGGGCACATGCCTACGAGCAGTACTTC. Translating it yields CASRHSGAHAYEQYF.

This clonotype showed up just a few times. This sequence joins TRBV5-5 and TRBJ1-1; D uncertain. CDR3 length equals 13 residues. The germline CDR1 and CDR2 sequences are SGHKS and YYEKEE (reference sequence). Trimming removed 0 bases at V and 3 bases at J, with 6 bases between. DNA for the CDR3: TGTGCCAGCAGCTTGGGGGAATACACTGAAGCTTTCTTT. Amino acids: CASSLGEYTEAFF. The full variable domain, in which reference TRBV5-5 and TRBJ1-1 provide the parts outside the CDR3, is DAGVTQSPTHLIKTRGQQVTLRCSPISGHKSVSWYQQVLGQGPQFIFQYYEKEERGRGNFPDRFSARQFPNYSSELNVNALLLGDSALYLCASSLGEYTEAFFGQGTRLTVV.

This clonotype came up a few times. This sequence joins TRBV11-2 and TRBJ2-1, with 9 bases that match TRBD1. Trimming took 5 bases from V and 9 from J; bases not matched to a gene: 11. Germline V gene sequence: CDR1 SGHAT, CDR2 FQNNGV. CDR3 size: 15 residues. CDR3 region: CASSQDRGLKGEQFF. The CDR3 nucleotides are TGTGCCAGCAGCCAGGACAGGGGCCTTAAGGGTGAGCAGTTCTTC.

This chain uses TRBV7-2 with TRBJ2-1, with D tentatively TRBD1 or TRBD2 (5 bases each). V was clipped by 11 bases and J by 0 bases, with 14 bases between them. This CDR3 is built from 14 residues. CDR1 and CDR2 from the germline V gene are SGHTA and FQGNSA. The CDR3 DNA sequence: TGTGCCTCAGCCGGGGCCAACTCCTACAATGAGCAGTTCTTC. Protein sequence: CASAGANSYNEQFF.

The V and J genes are TRBV14 and TRBJ2-7; 10 bases line up with TRBD2. With V trimmed by 3 bases and J by 3 bases, 2 bases remained unmatched. The CDR3 has 14 amino acids. Germline V gene data show CDR1 as SGHDN and CDR2 as FVKESK. The CDR3 bases are TGTGCCAGCAGCCACCAGCGGGGGGGCTACGAGCAGTACTTC. This sequence encodes CASSHQRGGYEQYF.

The chain is built from TRBV27 and TRBJ1-5, with a tentative D call TRBD1 (6 bases). Trimming took 4 bases from V and 7 from J, leaving 17 bases between them. This CDR3 has 15 amino acids. From germline, CDR1 is MNHEY and CDR2 SMNVEV (reference sequence). The CDR3 protein is CASSSSGVREQPQHF. The CDR3 region has the DNA TGTGCCAGCAGTTCCTCAGGGGTTAGGGAACAGCCCCAGCATTTT.

This sequence joins TRBV7-8 and TRBJ1-6; maybe TRBD1 (5 bases). This CDR3 comprises 16 residues. Germline CDR1 reads SGHVS; CDR2 reads FQNEAQ. Trimming took 1 base from V and 7 from J, leaving 14 bases between them. In DNA form, the CDR3 reads TGTGCCAGCAGCTTAGGGCGCAGGGTGGGAAATTCACCCCTCCACTTT. Translating it yields CASSLGRRVGNSPLHF.

This chain connects TRBV12-3 or TRBV12-4 to TRBJ1-2, with a tentative D call TRBD1 (5 bases). CDR3 length: 13 residues. V lost 2 bases, J lost 6 bases, and 10 bases lay in between. The CDR3 DNA is TGTGCCAGCAGTTTATCCCCGGGGGATGGCTACACCTTC. Translation gives CASSLSPGDGYTF.